The next 31 T cell receptor beta chains were all read from a single sample in a study of OX40 agonist ivuxolimab in advanced cancers. This table comes from immunoSEQ multiplex PCR, and its TCRdb copy is limited to in-frame clones, with some not included. The sample lists fewer than 40,000 clones; about 80% were seen once. This material consisted of CD4+ or CD8+ T cells sorted from blood, taken in a trial of the OX40 agonist ivuxolimab. The receptors come from an adult with an advanced solid tumor such as melanoma, head and neck, liver or kidney cancer.

V is TRBV7-8 and J is TRBJ1-1; D might be TRBD1 (6 bases). Trimming stripped 1 base from V and 2 bases from J, with 14 bases between. The CDR3 runs to 16 residues. Germline-derived CDR1 and CDR2 are SGHVS and FQNEAQ. This CDR3 is CASSLVGGGLNTEAFF. CDR3 DNA: TGTGCCAGCAGCTTAGTCGGGGGCGGTTTAAACACTGAAGCTTTCTTT. Drawing the rest from reference TRBV7-8 and TRBJ1-1, the complete variable domain is GAGVSQSPRYKVAKRGQDVALRCDPISGHVSLFWYQQALGQGPEFLTYFQNEAQLDKSGLPSDRFFAERPEGSVSTLKIQRTQQEDSAVYLCASSLVGGGLNTEAFFGQGTRLTVV.

The rearrangement joins TRBV10-3 to TRBJ2-3; D not resolved. Germline V lookup: CDR1 ENHRY, CDR2 SYGVKD. Trimming removed 4 bases at V and 2 bases at J, with 7 bases between. This CDR3 comprises 13 residues. CDR3 loop: CAISGTFTDTQYF. The CDR3 bases are TGTGCCATCAGTGGTACTTTCACAGATACGCAGTATTTT.

This clone was counted between two and nine times. In DNA form, the CDR3 reads TGTGCCATCAGTGACAGCTCTGGGGCCAACGTCCTGACTTTC. It specifies CAISDSSGANVLTF. V and J are TRBV10-3 and TRBJ2-6; D gene unclear. Trimming stripped 3 bases from V and 0 bases from J, with 3 bases between. The CDR3 consists of 14 residues. Germline-derived CDR1 and CDR2 are ENHRY and SYGVKD.

This rearrangement joins TRBV28 to TRBJ1-6, with a tentative D call TRBD1 (6 bases). Looked up from germline, CDR1 is MDHEN and CDR2 is SYDVKM. This CDR3 comprises 14 residues. Trimming removed 5 bases from V and 10 bases from J, with 15 bases in between. CDR3 DNA sequence: TGTGCCAGCAGTCCGGGACAAGAGTCCTCACCCCTCCACTTT. This codes for CASSPGQESSPLHF.

The chain couples TRBV2 to TRBJ1-2; a possible D gene is TRBD1 (5 bases). The CDR3 is 12 residues long. Germline V gene lookup returns CDR1 SNHLY and CDR2 FYNNEI. The V end was cut by 9 bases, the J end by 4 bases, with 12 bases between. In nucleotides, the CDR3 is TGTGCCAGTGAGGGGCACCGCTATGGCTACACCTTC. The encoded protein is CASEGHRYGYTF.

The chain combines TRBV7-8 with TRBJ1-3, with D perhaps TRBD1 (5 bases). The CDR3 length is 14 residues. Germline V lookup: CDR1 SGHVS, CDR2 FQNEAQ. Deletions cut 5 bases from V and 0 bases from J, with 8 bases between. CDR3 in amino acids: CASSPDNSGNTIYF. CDR3 bases: TGTGCCAGCAGCCCGGACAACTCTGGAAACACCATATATTTT.

As to this clone: The germline gene is not matched at one end of the junction; a read error may be the cause. The V call is TRBV7-8, the J call TRBJ2-7; D is ambiguous. The CDR3 totals 15 residues. Germline values: CDR1 SGHVS, CDR2 FQNEAQ. Here the CDR3 reads CVSSLEHSLPYEQYF. In DNA, the CDR3 is TGTGTCAGCAGCTTAGAGCACAGCCTCCCCTACGAGCAGTACTTC.

This chain links TRBV14 with TRBJ2-7; D not resolved. The germline V gene has CDR1 SGHDN and CDR2 FVKESK. Trimming shortened V by 1 base and J by 2 bases, and 0 bases separated the two germline ends. The CDR3 spans 11 residues. The CDR3 reads CASSQAYEQYF. CDR3 DNA: TGTGCCAGCAGCCAAGCCTACGAGCAGTACTTC.

The rearrangement uses TRBV28 and TRBJ1-1; TRBD1 might be the D (5 bases). The V gene's germline CDR1 is MDHEN and CDR2 SYDVKM. V was cut by 2 bases and J by 5 bases, with 9 bases left in between. This CDR3 comprises 13 residues. The CDR3 sequence is CASSLIGGTEAFF. The CDR3 DNA reads TGTGCCAGCAGTTTAATTGGGGGAACTGAAGCTTTCTTT.

A few counts support this clone. Here the CDR3 reads CASSPMTGISGGNTEAFF. The CDR3 coding sequence is TGTGCCAGCAGTCCTATGACAGGGATTAGCGGGGGGAACACTGAAGCTTTCTTT. The chain combines TRBV28 with TRBJ1-1, with TRBD1 matching over 7 bases. This CDR3 contains 18 residues. The J segment lost 1 base and the V segment lost 5 bases, leaving 16 bases of the junction unmatched. CDR1 is MDHEN and CDR2 is SYDVKM in the germline V gene.

The chain recombines TRBV6-6 with TRBJ2-2; TRBD1 matches at 8 bases. Germline CDR1 is MNHNY and CDR2 is SVGAGI (reference sequence). The CDR3 length is 15 residues. Germline trimming cut 6 bases from V and 6 bases from J; bases unmatched to any gene: 9. The CDR3, as DNA: TGTGCCAGCAGGCACGAACAGGGGGAGTCCGGGGAGCTGTTTTTT. Amino acids: CASRHEQGESGELFF.

This chain joins TRBV6-5 and TRBJ1-5; 7 bases match TRBD1. Germline V CDR1 and CDR2: MNHEY, SVGAGI. This CDR3 comprises 12 residues. Trimming took 7 bases from V and 11 from J; bases not matched to a gene: 8. CDR3: CASKNRGMAQHF. The CDR3 DNA is TGTGCCAGCAAAAACAGGGGCATGGCCCAGCATTTT.

The chain joins TRBV30 to TRBJ2-7, with 8 nucleotides matching TRBD2. After removal of 2 bases from V and 6 bases from J, the junction contained 6 bases not matched to a gene. This CDR3 has 13 residues. Germline CDR1 is GTSNPN and CDR2 is SVGIG (reference sequence). Here the CDR3 DNA reads TGTGCCTGGAGTTCCGGGACTAGGGGCGAGCAGTACTTC. Encoded protein: CAWSSGTRGEQYF.

The genes are TRBV5-6 and TRBJ2-7, with D unresolved. Trimming shortened V by 4 bases and J by 0 bases, and 11 bases separated the two germline ends. The CDR3 is 14 amino acids. Germline CDR1 and CDR2: SGHDT and YYEEEE. The CDR3, as DNA: TGTGCCAGCAGCCCGGGTGTGGGCTCCTACGAGCAGTACTTC. Its protein product is CASSPGVGSYEQYF.

The chain couples TRBV2 to TRBJ2-5; D might be TRBD2 (6 bases). Germline V gene data show CDR1 as SNHLY and CDR2 as FYNNEI. The V gene lost 7 bases and the J gene lost 2 bases, with 11 bases spanning the gap. The CDR3 is made up of 13 amino acids. The CDR3 spells CASKRGEQETQYF. DNA for the CDR3: TGTGCCAGCAAGCGCGGGGAGCAAGAGACCCAGTACTTC.

V and J are TRBV5-1 and TRBJ2-3; 8 bases agree with TRBD2. This CDR3 region has 15 residues. Germline CDR1 SGHRS, CDR2 YFSETQ. V was clipped by 4 bases and J by 1 base; unmatched bases: 5. DNA for the CDR3: TGCGCCAGCAGCAGCTCGACTAGCGGCACAGATACGCAGTATTTT. Translating it yields CASSSSTSGTDTQYF.

The chain is built from TRBV11-2 and TRBJ2-1; no firm D call. This CDR3 has 15 residues. CDR1 is SGHAT, CDR2 FQNNGV, per germline. Trimming stripped 5 bases from V and 4 bases from J, with 15 bases between. In DNA form, the CDR3 reads TGTGCCAGCAGCGCCGAGAGAAACTATTACAATGAGCAGTTCTTC. Its translation: CASSAERNYYNEQFF. Together with reference TRBV11-2 and TRBJ2-1, the CDR3 gives the full variable domain: EAGVAQSPRYKIIEKRQSVAFWCNPISGHATLYWYQQILGQGPKLLIQFQNNGVVDDSQLPKDRFSAERLKGVDSTLKIQPAKLEDSAVYLCASSAERNYYNEQFFGPGTRLTVL.

CDR3 amino acids: CASSPGTSGYEQYF. CDR3 nucleotide sequence: TGCGCCAGCAGCCCGGGGACTAGCGGTTACGAGCAGTACTTC. This chain joins TRBV4-3 and TRBJ2-7, with TRBD2 identical over 11 bases. CDR1 is LGHNA and CDR2 is YSLEER in the germline V gene. V lost 4 bases, J lost 4 bases, and 3 bases stayed unmatched. CDR3 length equals 14 residues.

The chain combines TRBV27 with TRBJ1-2; 7 bases are a match to TRBD1. V gave up 3 bases and J gave up 7 bases; unmatched junction bases: 11. There are 15 residues in the CDR3. Germline assignment: CDR1 MNHEY and CDR2 SMNVEV (reference sequence). For the CDR3, the DNA is TGTGCCAGCAGTTTTCTTCAGGGGGTAGTAAGTGGCTACACCTTC. Translating it yields CASSFLQGVVSGYTF.

The chain has TRBV7-2 and TRBJ2-5; maybe TRBD2 (5 bases). Per germline, CDR1 SGHTA and CDR2 FQGNSA. The CDR3 spans 16 residues. Trimming removed 0 bases at V and 1 base at J, with 12 bases between. CDR3 DNA sequence: TGTGCCAGCAGCTTAGCGATTGCGGGCAGCCAAGAGACCCAGTACTTC. It yields the protein CASSLAIAGSQETQYF.

The chain is built from TRBV28 and TRBJ1-5; D is unclear. Looked up from germline, CDR1 is MDHEN and CDR2 is SYDVKM. The CDR3 consists of 17 residues. Trimming took 5 bases from V and 0 from J, leaving 17 bases between them. This chain's CDR3 is CASSPSGSDYSNQPQHF. The CDR3, as DNA: TGTGCCAGCAGTCCCTCGGGTTCTGACTATAGCAATCAGCCCCAGCATTTT.

This chain connects TRBV6-5 to TRBJ1-4, with TRBD1 identical over 7 bases. CDR1 MNHEY and CDR2 SVGAGI come from the germline V gene. The CDR3 loop spans 16 amino acids. Losses at the gene ends were 2 bases for V and 2 bases for J; bases not matched to a gene: 5. CDR3 coding DNA: TGTGCCAGCAGTTACCGTTCAGGGGGGACTAATGAAAAACTGTTTTTT. This sequence encodes CASSYRSGGTNEKLFF.

The V and J genes are TRBV2 and TRBJ2-1, with D unresolved. Trimming took off 4 bases at V and 15 bases at J, with 16 bases between the two ends. Germline CDR1 and CDR2: SNHLY and FYNNEI. The CDR3 is made up of 12 amino acids. Here the CDR3 reads CASSVDRSAGFF. CDR3 DNA: TGTGCCAGCAGTGTGGATAGGTCGGCAGGGTTCTTC.

This chain's CDR3 is CASSAGMHYGYTF. Here the CDR3 DNA reads TGTGCCAGCAGCGCGGGAATGCACTATGGCTACACCTTC. The gene calls are TRBV9 and TRBJ1-2; D gene uncertain. Germline values: CDR1 SGDLS, CDR2 YYNGEE. This CDR3 has 13 residues. V was cut by 3 bases and J by 3 bases, with 9 bases left in between. Full variable domain (outside the CDR3, taken from reference TRBV9 and TRBJ1-2): DSGVTQTPKHLITATGQRVTLRCSPRSGDLSVYWYQQSLDQGLQFLIQYYNGEERAKGNILERFSAQQFPDLHSELNLSSLELGDSALYFCASSAGMHYGYTFGSGTRLTVV.

The chain is built from TRBV5-1 and TRBJ2-7; D may be TRBD2 (5 bases). Germline V CDR1 and CDR2: SGHRS, YFSETQ. The CDR3 has 11 residues. Trimming stripped 4 bases from V and 12 bases from J, with 14 bases between. CDR3 region: CASSGGPGVYF. For the CDR3, the DNA is TGCGCCAGCAGCGGCGGCCCCGGGGTGTACTTC.

This clone was recorded a few times. This sequence joins TRBV5-5 and TRBJ2-7; D uncertain. Germline V gene sequence: CDR1 SGHKS, CDR2 YYEKEE (reference sequence). There are 15 residues in the CDR3. V lost 2 bases to trimming and J lost 2 bases, with 14 bases between them. In DNA form, the CDR3 reads TGTGCCAGCAGCTTAGAGAGAAGCTGGGCCTACGAGCAGTACTTC. Translating gives CASSLERSWAYEQYF.

This clone was counted once. The chain combines TRBV7-9 with TRBJ2-3, with D unclear. Germline assignment: CDR1 SEHNR and CDR2 FQNEAQ (reference sequence). Between the trimmed V and J ends, which lost 5 bases and 5 bases, there was a span of 20 bases. The CDR3 is made up of 16 amino acids. The CDR3 loop is CASSRFVRGDKDTQYF. For the CDR3, the DNA is TGTGCCAGCAGCCGTTTCGTCCGTGGTGATAAAGATACGCAGTATTTT.

The genes are TRBV7-9 and TRBJ1-5; TRBD1 is a possible D gene (6 bases). Germline CDR1 SEHNR, CDR2 FQNEAQ (reference sequence). This CDR3 has 14 residues. The germline V and J ends were trimmed by 5 bases and 3 bases, with 11 bases remaining between them. The CDR3 loop is CASSRGQNNQPQHF. CDR3 in DNA: TGTGCCAGCAGCCGTGGACAGAACAATCAGCCCCAGCATTTT.

This clone occurred once. This chain uses TRBV10-3 with TRBJ1-4; 12 nucleotides line up with TRBD1. J gave up 7 bases and V 2 bases, and 5 bases lay outside the gene matches. The CDR3 covers 16 residues. Germline V lookup: CDR1 ENHRY, CDR2 SYGVKD. CDR3 DNA sequence: TGTGCCATCAGTGAGGGGGACAGGGGGCTAGGTGAAAAACTGTTTTTT. Its protein is CAISEGDRGLGEKLFF.

The chain joins TRBV11-2 to TRBJ1-2; possibly TRBD1 for D (5 bases). Germline CDR1 is SGHAT and CDR2 is FQNNGV. The CDR3 spans 13 residues. The V end was cut by 3 bases, the J end by 5 bases, with 10 bases between. The CDR3 sequence: CASSFRRDYGYTF. The CDR3 region has the DNA TGTGCCAGCAGCTTCCGCAGGGATTATGGCTACACCTTC.

The sample holds a few counts of this clone. The chain employs TRBV11-3 and TRBJ2-7, with 8 bases that match TRBD1. V lost 5 bases and J lost 2; bases outside the gene matches: 5. The germline V gene encodes CDR1 SGHNT and CDR2 YENEEA. The CDR3 is 14 residues long. The CDR3 DNA follows: TGTGCCAGCAGCCCAAGGGACAGGACCTACGAGCAGTACTTC. This gives the protein CASSPRDRTYEQYF. Together with reference TRBV11-3 and TRBJ2-7, the CDR3 gives the full variable domain: EAGVVQSPRYKIIEKKQPVAFWCNPISGHNTLYWYLQNLGQGPELLIRYENEEAVDDSQLPKDRFSAERLKGVDSTLKIQPAELGDSAVYLCASSPRDRTYEQYFGPGTRLTVT.